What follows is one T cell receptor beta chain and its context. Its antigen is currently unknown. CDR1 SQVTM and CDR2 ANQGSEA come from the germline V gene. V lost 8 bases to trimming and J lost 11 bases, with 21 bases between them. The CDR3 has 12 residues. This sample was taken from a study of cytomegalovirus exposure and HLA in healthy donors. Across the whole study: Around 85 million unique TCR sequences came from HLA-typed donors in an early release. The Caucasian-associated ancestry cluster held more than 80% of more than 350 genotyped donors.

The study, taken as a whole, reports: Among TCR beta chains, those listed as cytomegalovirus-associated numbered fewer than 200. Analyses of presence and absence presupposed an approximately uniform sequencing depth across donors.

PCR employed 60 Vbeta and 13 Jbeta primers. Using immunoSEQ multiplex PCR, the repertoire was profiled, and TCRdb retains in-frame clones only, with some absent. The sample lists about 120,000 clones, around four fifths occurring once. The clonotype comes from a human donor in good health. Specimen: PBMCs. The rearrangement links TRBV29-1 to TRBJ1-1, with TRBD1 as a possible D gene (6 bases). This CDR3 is CSLSSRGLGAFF. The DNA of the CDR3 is TGCAGCCTCTCCTCTAGGGGGTTGGGGGCTTTCTTT.